This is a list of T cell receptor beta chains from one sample in a study of cytomegalovirus exposure and HLA in healthy donors. This table comes from immunoSEQ multiplex PCR, and its TCRdb copy is limited to in-frame clones, with some not included. The sample holds about 200,000 clones, about 80% seen once. Sequenced sample: PBMCs. All receptors come from a man aged 18 to 30 in good health and CMV-seronegative. Each CDR3 is given with its conserved first and last residue. A D gene is named only where the DNA matches it firmly. The listing skips clone size in some rows; elsewhere it reads once, few, many or a size class.

J	V	size	D	DNA	CDR3
TRBJ1-3	TRBV10-3	NA	TRBD1	TGTGCCACCAAGACCGTTCAGGGGGCTGGAAACACCATATATTTT	CATKTVQGAGNTIYF
TRBJ1-5	TRBV7-2	NA	NA	TGTGCCAGCAGCTTCGCAGGAGCGGTGGCACAGCCCCAGCATTTT	CASSFAGAVAQPQHF
TRBJ1-2	TRBV28	NA	TRBD1	TGTGCCAGCAGTTCCGCTACCCGACAGGGGGCAGGCTATGGCTACACCTTC	CASSSATRQGAGYGYTF
TRBJ1-2	TRBV5-1	NA	NA	TGCGCCAGCAGCTTGGACGCCCAGACTCAAGATGGCTACACCTTC	CASSLDAQTQDGYTF
TRBJ2-2	TRBV2	NA	TRBD1	TGTGCCTACATAACCGGGACAGGGTTCACCGGGGAGCTGTTTTTT	CAYITGTGFTGELFF
TRBJ2-1	TRBV7-9	NA	NA	TGTGCCAGCAGCTTAGGTTCCCTTAACAATGAGCAGTTCTTC	CASSLGSLNNEQFF
TRBJ1-1	TRBV19	NA	NA	TGTGCCTCCAAGGACAGTGAAGCTTTCTTT	CASKDSEAFF
TRBJ1-2	TRBV7-9	NA	TRBD1	TGTTCCAGCAGCTTTTCCGACAGGGCTAACTATGGCTACACCTTC	CSSSFSDRANYGYTF
TRBJ2-7	TRBV27	NA	NA	TGTGCCAGCAGTTTGCAGGGCACCCTCGAGCAGTACTTC	CASSLQGTLEQYF
TRBJ2-1	TRBV7-9	NA	TRBD1	TGTGCCAGCAGCCCCCCCGGGACAGGGGACAATGAGCAGTTCTTC	CASSPPGTGDNEQFF
TRBJ1-1	TRBV28	NA	NA	TGTGCCAGTCGGGGGTATCGGGACACTGAAGCTTTCTTT	CASRGYRDTEAFF
TRBJ2-5	TRBV4-1	NA	TRBD1	TGCGCCAGCAGCCAAGGAGGGACAGGGATTAGAGAGACCCAGTACTTC	CASSQGGTGIRETQYF
TRBJ2-7	TRBV6-1	NA	TRBD1	TGTGCCAGCAGTGAAGGACAGGGGATGGAGCAGTACTTC	CASSEGQGMEQYF
TRBJ2-7	TRBV9	many	NA	TGTGCCAGCAGCGTATATAACGAGGGCGAGCAGTACTTC	CASSVYNEGEQYF
TRBJ1-1	TRBV5-1	NA	TRBD1	TGCGCCAGCAGCTTACAGGGGGCCAGCACTGAAGCCTTCTTT	CASSLQGASTEAFF
TRBJ1-5	TRBV9	NA	NA	TGTGCCAGCAGCGTAGGTCGGGGCAATCAGCCCCAGCATTTT	CASSVGRGNQPQHF
TRBJ2-1	TRBV18	NA	NA	TGTGCCAGCTCACCCCAGACGGGGGACAATGAGCAGTTCTTC	CASSPQTGDNEQFF
TRBJ1-3	TRBV5-1	NA	NA	TGCGCCAGCAGCTTGTTAATCAGTGGGGGGACGGCTGGAAACACCATATATTTT	CASSLLISGGTAGNTIYF
TRBJ2-7	TRBV27	NA	NA	TGTGCCAGCAGTCCAGACCTACCCCGGAGCTACTACGAGCAGTACTTC	CASSPDLPRSYYEQYF
TRBJ1-2	TRBV19	NA	NA	TGTGCCAGTAGTAGGACAGTTCTGGCCGGCGGCTACACCTTC	CASSRTVLAGGYTF
TRBJ2-7	TRBV29-1	NA	NA	TGCAGCGTTGAATCTCAGGGATCCTACGAGCAGTACTTC	CSVESQGSYEQYF
TRBJ2-1	TRBV6-6	once	TRBD2	TGTGCCAGCAGTTACGGACTAGCGGAGTCGGACGAGCAGTTCTTC	CASSYGLAESDEQFF
TRBJ1-2	TRBV5-1	NA	TRBD1	TGCGCCAGCGCCGACCACTTAACAGGGGGCATAAGGGATGGCTACACCTTC	CASADHLTGGIRDGYTF
TRBJ2-1	TRBV12-5	NA	TRBD2	TGTGCTAGTGGTTGGACTGACTCACTAGTGGGGCGGGAGCAGGCGTTGGCTGTCGATGAGCAGTTCTTC	CASGWTDSLVGREQALAVDEQFF
TRBJ2-2	TRBV5-4	few	TRBD2	TGTGCCAGCAGCCACCTACTAACCAAAGCGGGAGTGAGCACCGGGGAGCTGTTTTTT	CASSHLLTKAGVSTGELFF
TRBJ2-7	TRBV7-9	NA	TRBD2	TGTGCCAGCAGCCGGGGGGGGGCGAAACTCGAGCAGTACTTC	CASSRGGAKLEQYF
TRBJ1-1	TRBV15	NA	TRBD1	TGTGCCACCAGCAGAGAGGGGACAGGGGGCACTGAAGCTTTCTTT	CATSREGTGGTEAFF
TRBJ2-7	TRBV4-3	NA	NA	TGCGCCAGCAGCCAAGTACAGGGCTCTTCCTACGAGCAGTACTTC	CASSQVQGSSYEQYF
TRBJ2-7	TRBV7-2	NA	NA	TGTGCCAGCAGCCAGAGCGGAACCTCCTACGAGCAGTACTTC	CASSQSGTSYEQYF